A single sample gave rise to the 7 T cell receptor beta chains below, sequenced in a study of blood T cell repertoires in COVID-19. TCRdb's copy holds only in-frame clones and misses some; the assay was immunoSEQ multiplex PCR. This sample has 110,000 or so clones, with 88% found just once. The sequencing sample was made of peripheral blood. The receptor source for this set is a woman in her 70s who had recovered from COVID-19.

The chain combines TRBV19 with TRBJ1-5; D uncertain. The ends were cut back, 3 bases at V and 4 bases at J, with 19 bases in the middle. Germline-derived CDR1 and CDR2 are LNHDA and SQIVND (reference sequence). The CDR3 covers 17 residues. CDR3 sequence reads: CASSMIPYSGINQPQHF. In DNA form, the CDR3 reads TGTGCCAGTAGTATGATTCCCTACAGCGGGATTAATCAGCCCCAGCATTTT.

The J gene is TRBJ2-5, the V gene TRBV7-2; tentative D call: TRBD2 (6 bases). Looked up from germline, CDR1 is SGHTA and CDR2 is FQGNSA. Trimming shortened V by 5 bases and J by 0 bases, and 10 bases separated the two germline ends. CDR3 size: 14 residues. The CDR3 DNA sequence: TGTGCCAGCAGCCCCGGGACTTACCAAGAGACCCAGTACTTC. This gives the protein CASSPGTYQETQYF.

The CDR3 DNA sequence: TGTGCCATCAGTAAAGGGACAGGGGGATCCTACGAGCAGTACTTC. Amino acid sequence: CAISKGTGGSYEQYF. The chain is built from TRBV10-3 and TRBJ2-7; 11 bases align to TRBD1. Trimming cost V 5 bases and J 1 base; bases outside gene matches: 4. The CDR3 contains 15 residues. Germline V gene data show CDR1 as ENHRY and CDR2 as SYGVKD.

The count of this clone is one. V usage is TRBV9 and J usage is TRBJ1-1, with no clear D. Germline V gene data show CDR1 as SGDLS and CDR2 as YYNGEE. This CDR3 has 13 residues. V dropped 0 bases and J dropped 3 bases, with 6 bases sitting between them. CDR3 bases: TGTGCCAGCAGCGTAGCAGGTTACACTGAAGCTTTCTTT. This gives the protein CASSVAGYTEAFF.

The rearrangement uses TRBV4-2 and TRBJ2-7, with 9 bases fitting TRBD1. Germline V gene sequence: CDR1 LGHNA, CDR2 YNFKEQ. The CDR3 has 16 residues. Trimming took 0 bases from V and 4 from J; bases not matched to a gene: 7. The DNA of the CDR3 is TGTGCCAGCAGCCAAGATGGATTCGGGACAGGGTACGAGCAGTACTTC. Its translation is CASSQDGFGTGYEQYF.

The sample holds a few counts of this clone. V usage is TRBV15 and J usage is TRBJ1-5; no reliable D call. The length of the CDR3 is 13 residues. The V and J ends lost 0 bases and 5 bases respectively, with 5 bases between them. Per the germline V gene, CDR1 is LNHNV and CDR2 is YYDKDF (reference sequence). The CDR3 spells CATSRDPDQPQHF. CDR3 sequence (DNA): TGTGCCACCAGCAGAGATCCCGATCAGCCCCAGCATTTT. Full variable domain (outside the CDR3, taken from reference TRBV15 and TRBJ1-5): DAMVIQNPRYQVTQFGKPVTLSCSQTLNHNVMYWYQQKSSQAPKLLFHYYDKDFNNEADTPDNFQSRRPNTSFCFLDIRSPGLGDTAMYLCATSRDPDQPQHFGDGTRLSIL.

The chain couples TRBV7-2 to TRBJ1-5; weak D call: TRBD1 (6 bases). The length of the CDR3 is 15 residues. Germline V gene lookup returns CDR1 SGHTA and CDR2 FQGNSA. V was shortened by 6 bases and J by 2 bases, with 14 bases between the two germline ends. DNA for the CDR3: TGTGCCAGCAGGAGCGGGGGGGGCGGCAATCAGCCCCAGCATTTT. This sequence encodes CASRSGGGGNQPQHF.